This TCR beta chain was captured in a study of T cell responses to AZD1222 COVID-19 vaccine. Whole-study results and caveats: Possibly, clonal diversity was underestimated; donors were largely white British and included more females. Two doses of AZD1222 preceded a rise in Spike-specific TCR breadth and depth. Spike as a whole was targeted by vaccine-associated CD4 TCRs, dominant at 160-218 and 743-854.

Points on this clone: Its specificity is not known.

CDR1 is DFQATT and CDR2 is SNEGSKA in the germline V gene (reference sequence). The V gene lost 1 base and the J gene lost 8 bases, with 6 bases spanning the gap. The CDR3 is made up of 11 amino acids. Sequencing was performed with immunoSEQ multiplex PCR; in TCRdb, only in-frame clones are kept and a portion is missing. This sample has fewer than 180,000 clones, with approximately 90% found just once. The receptor was isolated from an adult who received the AZD1222 COVID-19 vaccine. The input for sequencing was peripheral blood, taken 28 days after the second AZD1222 dose. The V call is TRBV20-1, the J call TRBJ2-1; D unclear. CDR3 protein: CSARVRDEQFF. The CDR3 DNA sequence: TGCAGTGCTAGAGTTAGGGATGAGCAGTTCTTC.